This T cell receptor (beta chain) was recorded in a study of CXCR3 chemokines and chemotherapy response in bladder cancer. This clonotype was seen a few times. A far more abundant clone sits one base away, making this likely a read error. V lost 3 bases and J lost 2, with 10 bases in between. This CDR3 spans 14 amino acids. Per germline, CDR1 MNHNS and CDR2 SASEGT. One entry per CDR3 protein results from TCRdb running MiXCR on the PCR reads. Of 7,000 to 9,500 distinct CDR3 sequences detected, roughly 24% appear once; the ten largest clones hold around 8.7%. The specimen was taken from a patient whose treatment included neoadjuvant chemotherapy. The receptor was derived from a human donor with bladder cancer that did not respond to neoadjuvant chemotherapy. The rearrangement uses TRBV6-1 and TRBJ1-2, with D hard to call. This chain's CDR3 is CASSESRMNYGYTF. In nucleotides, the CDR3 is TGTGCCAGCAGTGAGTCGAGGATGAACTATGGCTACACCTTC.